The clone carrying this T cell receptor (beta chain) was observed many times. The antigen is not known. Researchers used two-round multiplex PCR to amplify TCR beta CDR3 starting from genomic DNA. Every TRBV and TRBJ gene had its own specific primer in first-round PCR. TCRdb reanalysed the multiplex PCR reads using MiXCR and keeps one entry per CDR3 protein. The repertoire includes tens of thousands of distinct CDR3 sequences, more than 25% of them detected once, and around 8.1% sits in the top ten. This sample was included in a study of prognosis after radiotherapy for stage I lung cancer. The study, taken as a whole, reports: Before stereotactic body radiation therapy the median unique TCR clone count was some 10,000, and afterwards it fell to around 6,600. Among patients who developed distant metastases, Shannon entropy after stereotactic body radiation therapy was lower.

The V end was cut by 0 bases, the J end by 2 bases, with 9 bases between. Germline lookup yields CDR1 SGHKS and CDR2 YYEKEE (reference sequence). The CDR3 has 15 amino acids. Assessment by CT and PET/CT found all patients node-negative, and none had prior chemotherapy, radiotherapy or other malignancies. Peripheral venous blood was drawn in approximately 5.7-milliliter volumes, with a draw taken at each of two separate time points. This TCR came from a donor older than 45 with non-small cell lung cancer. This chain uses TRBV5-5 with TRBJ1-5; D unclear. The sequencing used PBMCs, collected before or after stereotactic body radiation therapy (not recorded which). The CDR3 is CASSLETWRNQPQHF. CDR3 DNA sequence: TGTGCCAGCAGCTTGGAGACCTGGCGCAATCAGCCCCAGCATTTT.